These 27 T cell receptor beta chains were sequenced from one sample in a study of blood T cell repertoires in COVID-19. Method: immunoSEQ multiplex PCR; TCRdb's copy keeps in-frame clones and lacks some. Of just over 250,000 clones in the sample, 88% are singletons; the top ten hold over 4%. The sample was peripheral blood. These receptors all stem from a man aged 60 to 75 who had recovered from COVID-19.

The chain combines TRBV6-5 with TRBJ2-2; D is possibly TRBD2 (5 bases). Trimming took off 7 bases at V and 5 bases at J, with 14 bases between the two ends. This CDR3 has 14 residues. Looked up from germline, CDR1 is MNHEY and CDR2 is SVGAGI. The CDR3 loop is CASTLGSGTGELFF. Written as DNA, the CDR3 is TGTGCCAGCACGCTGGGAAGCGGAACCGGGGAGCTGTTTTTT.

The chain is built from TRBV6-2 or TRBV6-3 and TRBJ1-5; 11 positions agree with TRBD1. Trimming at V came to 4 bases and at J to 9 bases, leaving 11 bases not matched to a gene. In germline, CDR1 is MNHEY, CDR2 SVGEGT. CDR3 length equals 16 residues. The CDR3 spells CASSFGQGAILGPQHF. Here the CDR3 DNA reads TGTGCCAGCAGTTTTGGACAGGGGGCGATCCTTGGGCCCCAGCATTTT.

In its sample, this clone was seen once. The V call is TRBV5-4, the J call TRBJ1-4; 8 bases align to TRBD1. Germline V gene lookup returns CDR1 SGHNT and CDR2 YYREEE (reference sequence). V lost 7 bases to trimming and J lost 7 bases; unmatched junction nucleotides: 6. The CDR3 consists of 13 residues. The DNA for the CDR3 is TGTGCCAGCTCGACAGGGGCGGGTGAAAAACTGTTTTTT. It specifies CASSTGAGEKLFF.

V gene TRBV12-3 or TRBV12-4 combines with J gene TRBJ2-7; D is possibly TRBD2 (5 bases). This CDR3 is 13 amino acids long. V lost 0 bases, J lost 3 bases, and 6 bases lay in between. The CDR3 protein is CASSLAAGYEQYF. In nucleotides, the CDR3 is TGTGCCAGCAGTTTAGCCGCGGGCTACGAGCAGTACTTC.

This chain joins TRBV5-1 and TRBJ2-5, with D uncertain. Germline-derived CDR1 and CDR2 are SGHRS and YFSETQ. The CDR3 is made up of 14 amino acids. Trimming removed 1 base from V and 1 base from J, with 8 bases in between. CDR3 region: CASSLSPGQETQYF. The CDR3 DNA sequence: TGCGCCAGCAGCTTGTCTCCAGGCCAAGAGACCCAGTACTTC. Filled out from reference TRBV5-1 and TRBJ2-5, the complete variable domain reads KAGVTQTPRYLIKTRGQQVTLSCSPISGHRSVSWYQQTPGQGLQFLFEYFSETQRNKGNFPGRFSGRQFSNSRSEMNVSTLELGDSALYLCASSLSPGQETQYFGPGTRLLVL.

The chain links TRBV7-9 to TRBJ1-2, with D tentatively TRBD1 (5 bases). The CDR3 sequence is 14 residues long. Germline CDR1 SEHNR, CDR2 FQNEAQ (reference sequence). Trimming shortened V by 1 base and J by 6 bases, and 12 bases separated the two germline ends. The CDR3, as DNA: TGTGCCAGCAGCTTAGTCGGGCAGGGAAATGGCTACACCTTC. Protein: CASSLVGQGNGYTF.

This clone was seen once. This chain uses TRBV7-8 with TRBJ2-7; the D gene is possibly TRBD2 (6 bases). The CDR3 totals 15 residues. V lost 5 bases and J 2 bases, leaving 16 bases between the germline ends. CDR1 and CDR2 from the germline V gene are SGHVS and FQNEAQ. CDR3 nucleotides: TGTGCCAGCAGCCATCAAAACCCGGGGGCCTACGAGCAGTACTTC. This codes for CASSHQNPGAYEQYF.

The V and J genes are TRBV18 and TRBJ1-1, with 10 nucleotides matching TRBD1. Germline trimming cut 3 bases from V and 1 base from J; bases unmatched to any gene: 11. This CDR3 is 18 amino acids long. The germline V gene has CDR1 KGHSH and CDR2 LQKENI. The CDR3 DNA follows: TGTGCCAGCTCACCCCTTGGGACAGGGGTCGGAGGGAACACTGAAGCTTTCTTT. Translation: CASSPLGTGVGGNTEAFF. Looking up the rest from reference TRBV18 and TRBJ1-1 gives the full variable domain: NAGVMQNPRHLVRRRGQEARLRCSPMKGHSHVYWYRQLPEEGLKFMVYLQKENIIDESGMPKERFSAEFPKEGPSILRIQQVVRGDSAAYFCASSPLGTGVGGNTEAFFGQGTRLTVV.

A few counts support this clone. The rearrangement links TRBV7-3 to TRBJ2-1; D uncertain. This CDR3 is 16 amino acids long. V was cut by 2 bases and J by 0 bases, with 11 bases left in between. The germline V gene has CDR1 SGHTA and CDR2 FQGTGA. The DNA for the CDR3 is TGTGCCAGCAGCTTAGGTAAAAGCAACTCCTACAATGAGCAGTTCTTC. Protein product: CASSLGKSNSYNEQFF.

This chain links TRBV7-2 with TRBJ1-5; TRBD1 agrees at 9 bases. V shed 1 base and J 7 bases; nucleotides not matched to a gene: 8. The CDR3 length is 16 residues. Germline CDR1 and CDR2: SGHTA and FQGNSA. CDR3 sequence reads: CASSLVRTGVAQPQHF. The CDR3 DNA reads TGTGCCAGCAGCTTAGTCAGGACAGGGGTAGCCCAGCCCCAGCATTTT.

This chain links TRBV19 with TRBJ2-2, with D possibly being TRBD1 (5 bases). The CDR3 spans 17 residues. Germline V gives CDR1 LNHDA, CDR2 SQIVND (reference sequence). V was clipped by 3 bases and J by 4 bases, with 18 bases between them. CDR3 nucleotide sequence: TGTGCCAGTAGTATCCGGCAGGCGCAAAGGGGCACCGGGGAGCTGTTTTTT. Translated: CASSIRQAQRGTGELFF.

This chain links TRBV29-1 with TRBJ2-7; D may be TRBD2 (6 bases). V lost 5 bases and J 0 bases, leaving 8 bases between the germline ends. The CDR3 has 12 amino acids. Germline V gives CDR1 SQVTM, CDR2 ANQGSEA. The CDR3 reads CSVRGSSYEQYF. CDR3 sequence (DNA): TGCAGCGTTCGGGGGTCCTCCTACGAGCAGTACTTC.

CDR3 DNA sequence: TGTGCCAGCAGTTCAGCACTAGCCTTCTCCGAGCAGTACTTC. It translates to CASSSALAFSEQYF. This sequence joins TRBV28 and TRBJ2-7; D may be TRBD2 (6 bases). The CDR3 runs 14 residues. V was pared by 4 bases and J by 6 bases, with 16 bases between. Germline V gene data show CDR1 as MDHEN and CDR2 as SYDVKM.

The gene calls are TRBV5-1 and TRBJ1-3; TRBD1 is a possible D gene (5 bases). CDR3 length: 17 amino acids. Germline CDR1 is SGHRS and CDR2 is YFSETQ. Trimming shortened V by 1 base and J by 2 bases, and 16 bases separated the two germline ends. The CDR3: CASSLFARGTAGNTIYF. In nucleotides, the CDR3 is TGCGCCAGCAGCTTGTTCGCTAGGGGTACGGCTGGAAACACCATATATTTT.

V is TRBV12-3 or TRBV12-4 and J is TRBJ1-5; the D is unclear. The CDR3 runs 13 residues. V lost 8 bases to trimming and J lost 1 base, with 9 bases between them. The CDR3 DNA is TGTGCCAGCGGAGGTGGGAGCAATCAGCCCCAGCATTTT. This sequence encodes CASGGGSNQPQHF.

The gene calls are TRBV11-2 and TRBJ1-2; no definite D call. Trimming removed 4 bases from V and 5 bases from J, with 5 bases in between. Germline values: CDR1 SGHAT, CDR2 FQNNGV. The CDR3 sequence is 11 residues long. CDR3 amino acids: CASSSFYGYTF. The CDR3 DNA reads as TGTGCCAGCAGCTCCTTTTATGGCTACACCTTC.

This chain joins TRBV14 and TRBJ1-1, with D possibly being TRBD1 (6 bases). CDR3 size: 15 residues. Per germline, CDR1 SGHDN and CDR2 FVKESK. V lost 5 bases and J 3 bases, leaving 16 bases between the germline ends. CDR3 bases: TGTGCCAGCAGCGAAACTCAGGGGTATGACACTGAAGCTTTCTTT. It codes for CASSETQGYDTEAFF. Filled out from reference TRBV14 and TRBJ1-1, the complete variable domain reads EAGVTQFPSHSVIEKGQTVTLRCDPISGHDNLYWYRRVMGKEIKFLLHFVKESKQDESGMPNNRFLAERTGGTYSTLKVQPAELEDSGVYFCASSETQGYDTEAFFGQGTRLTVV.

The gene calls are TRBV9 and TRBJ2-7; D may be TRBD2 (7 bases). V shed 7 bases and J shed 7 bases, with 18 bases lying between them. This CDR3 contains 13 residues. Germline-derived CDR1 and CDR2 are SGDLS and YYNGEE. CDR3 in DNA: TGTGCCAGCGAGGGGGAGGGAGTCACGGAGCAGTACTTC. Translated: CASEGEGVTEQYF.

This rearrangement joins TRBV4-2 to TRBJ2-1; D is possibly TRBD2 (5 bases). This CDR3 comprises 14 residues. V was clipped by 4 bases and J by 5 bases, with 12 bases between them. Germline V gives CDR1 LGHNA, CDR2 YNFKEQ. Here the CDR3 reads CASSLLRADNEQFF. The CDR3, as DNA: TGTGCCAGCAGCCTCTTGAGGGCTGACAATGAGCAGTTCTTC.

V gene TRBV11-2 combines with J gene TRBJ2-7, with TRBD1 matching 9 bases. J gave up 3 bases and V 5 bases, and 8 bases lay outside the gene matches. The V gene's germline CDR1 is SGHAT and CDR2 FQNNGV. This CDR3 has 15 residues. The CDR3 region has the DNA TGTGCCAGCAGCAAGGGACAGGGCACGAACTACGAGCAGTACTTC. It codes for CASSKGQGTNYEQYF.

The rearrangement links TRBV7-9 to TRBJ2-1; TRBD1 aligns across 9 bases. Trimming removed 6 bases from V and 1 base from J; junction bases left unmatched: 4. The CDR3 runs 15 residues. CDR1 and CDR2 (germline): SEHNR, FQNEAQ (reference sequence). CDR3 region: CASRPDRGSYNEQFF. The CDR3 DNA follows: TGTGCCAGCAGACCAGACAGGGGGTCCTACAATGAGCAGTTCTTC.

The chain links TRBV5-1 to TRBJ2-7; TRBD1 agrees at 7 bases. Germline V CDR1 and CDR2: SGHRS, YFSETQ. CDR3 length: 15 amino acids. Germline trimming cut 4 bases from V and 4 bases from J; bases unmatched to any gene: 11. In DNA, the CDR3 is TGCGCCAGCAGCGTACATCCGGGACAGATTTACGAGCAGTACTTC. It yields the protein CASSVHPGQIYEQYF.

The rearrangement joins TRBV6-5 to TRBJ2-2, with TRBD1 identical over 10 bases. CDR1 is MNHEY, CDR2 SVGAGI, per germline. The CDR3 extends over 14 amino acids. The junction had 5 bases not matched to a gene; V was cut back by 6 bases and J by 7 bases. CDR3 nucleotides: TGTGCCAGCAGCCAGGACAGGGGGATCGGGGAGCTGTTTTTT. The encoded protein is CASSQDRGIGELFF.

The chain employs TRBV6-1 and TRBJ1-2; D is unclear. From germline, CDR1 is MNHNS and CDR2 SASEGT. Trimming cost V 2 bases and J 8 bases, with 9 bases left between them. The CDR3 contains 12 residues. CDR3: CASSEQTMGYTF. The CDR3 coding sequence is TGTGCCAGCAGTGAACAGACTATGGGCTACACCTTC.

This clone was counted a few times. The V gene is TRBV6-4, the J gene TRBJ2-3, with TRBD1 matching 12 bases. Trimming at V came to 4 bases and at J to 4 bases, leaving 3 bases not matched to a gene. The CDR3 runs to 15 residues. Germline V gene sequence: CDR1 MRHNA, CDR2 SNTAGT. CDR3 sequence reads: CASSAGQGAADTQYF. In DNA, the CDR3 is TGTGCCAGCAGTGCGGGACAGGGGGCGGCAGATACGCAGTATTTT.

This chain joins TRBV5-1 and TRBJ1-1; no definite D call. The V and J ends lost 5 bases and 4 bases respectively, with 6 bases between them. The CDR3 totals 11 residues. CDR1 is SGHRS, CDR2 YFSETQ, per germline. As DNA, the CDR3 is TGCGCCAGCAGGGAGAGCACTGAAGCTTTCTTT. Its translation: CASRESTEAFF.

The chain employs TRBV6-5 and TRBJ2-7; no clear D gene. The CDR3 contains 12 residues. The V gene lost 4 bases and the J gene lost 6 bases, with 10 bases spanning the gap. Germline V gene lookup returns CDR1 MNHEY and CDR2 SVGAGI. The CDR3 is CASSSPAGEQYF. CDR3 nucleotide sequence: TGTGCCAGCAGTTCCCCCGCCGGCGAGCAGTACTTC.